Listed here is a single T cell receptor beta chain. Germline CDR1 and CDR2: MNHEY and SMNVEV (reference sequence). The CDR3 totals 13 residues. V shed 6 bases and J shed 4 bases, with 12 bases lying between them. Original analysis: How many nucleated cells were present was estimated from reference gene primer amplification. The method was immunoSEQ multiplex PCR; TCRdb's version includes in-frame clones alone and lacks a portion of them. That table supplies the V and J calls and clone size; D and trimming were determined from the DNA. The sample yields 110,000 or so clones, approximately 88% seen once. This record comes from a study of blood T cell repertoires in COVID-19. As for the study in general: Donors in the United States, Italy and Spain gave samples during acute or convalescent COVID-19. The cDNA or gDNA used as material had been derived from T cells, B-cell-depleted T cells, or PBMCs.

Sequenced: peripheral blood. V and J are TRBV27 and TRBJ1-2; the D is unclear. This TCR was sampled from a middle-aged woman with acute or convalescent COVID-19. CDR3 bases: TGTGCCAGCAGCCCCCTCCAGGCCTATGGCTACACCTTC. Amino acids: CASSPLQAYGYTF.